A single sample gave rise to the 9 T cell receptor beta chains below, sequenced in a study of OX40 agonist ivuxolimab in advanced cancers. Some clones are missing from TCRdb's copy, which holds only in-frame ones; the method was immunoSEQ multiplex PCR. This table holds tens of thousands of clones, roughly 90% found once. The sequences come from CD4+ or CD8+ T cells sorted from blood, collected in a trial of the OX40 agonist ivuxolimab. Receptors originate from an adult with an advanced solid tumor such as melanoma, head and neck, liver or kidney cancer.

The V and J genes are TRBV27 and TRBJ1-1, with no clear D. Trimming removed 5 bases from V and 2 bases from J, with 21 bases in between. CDR3 length: 17 amino acids. The V gene's germline CDR1 is MNHEY and CDR2 SMNVEV (reference sequence). In DNA, the CDR3 is TGTGCCAGCAGTGTAGTAGGAGTCGGCGGACTTAACACTGAAGCTTTCTTT. Translating gives CASSVVGVGGLNTEAFF.

The J gene is TRBJ2-1, the V gene TRBV13; 8 bases are a match to TRBD1. This CDR3 has 16 amino acids. V trimming: 0 bases; J trimming: 7 bases; junction bases outside the gene matches: 8. CDR1 PRHDT and CDR2 FYEKMQ come from the germline V gene (reference sequence). As DNA, the CDR3 is TGTGCCAGCAGCTTAGGCCTAGGACAGGGCCCGAATGAGCAGTTCTTC. Amino acids: CASSLGLGQGPNEQFF.

The chain couples TRBV5-4 to TRBJ1-1, with TRBD1 identical over 11 bases. The trim removed 0 bases at V and 0 bases at J, leaving 4 bases unmatched. CDR3 size: 17 residues. Germline V gene data show CDR1 as SGHNT and CDR2 as YYREEE (reference sequence). The CDR3 loop is CASSLGTGGPMNTEAFF. In DNA, the CDR3 is TGTGCCAGCAGCTTGGGGACAGGGGGCCCTATGAACACTGAAGCTTTCTTT.

Here the CDR3 reads CASSGGYEQYF. CDR3 in DNA: TGTGCCAGCAGCGGGGGCTACGAGCAGTACTTC. This rearrangement joins TRBV2 to TRBJ2-7; tentative D call: TRBD2 (6 bases). CDR1 SNHLY and CDR2 FYNNEI come from the germline V gene. Deletions cut 6 bases from V and 3 bases from J, with 6 bases between. This CDR3 has 11 amino acids.

The genes are TRBV28 and TRBJ1-1; D remains ambiguous. From germline, CDR1 is MDHEN and CDR2 SYDVKM. Trimming left V 5 bases short and J 4 bases short, with 8 bases between. The CDR3 has 12 residues. CDR3 in DNA: TGTGCCAGCAGTCCTCGGTCCACTGAAGCTTTCTTT. This codes for CASSPRSTEAFF.

The gene calls are TRBV7-7 and TRBJ2-3; perhaps TRBD2 as D (5 bases). Trimming removed 0 bases from V and 6 bases from J, with 19 bases in between. CDR1 and CDR2 from the germline V gene are SSHAT and FNYEAQ (reference sequence). CDR3 size: 17 residues. CDR3 protein: CASSLAELERLWDTQYF. The CDR3 nucleotides read TGTGCCAGCAGCTTAGCAGAACTCGAAAGACTATGGGATACGCAGTATTTT.

The chain joins TRBV11-2 to TRBJ2-1, with 11 bases identical to TRBD2. The CDR3 sequence is 14 residues long. The V segment lost 5 bases and the J segment 7 bases; nucleotides outside the gene matches: 4. CDR1 is SGHAT, CDR2 FQNNGV, per germline. The CDR3 coding sequence is TGTGCCAGCAGCACTCGACTAGCGGGGAATGAGCAGTTCTTC. This translates into CASSTRLAGNEQFF.

The rearrangement joins TRBV4-2 to TRBJ2-1, with TRBD2 identical over 11 bases. Germline CDR1 LGHNA, CDR2 YNFKEQ. V shed 1 base, J shed 7 bases, and the junction held 15 bases outside the gene matches. The CDR3 is 19 residues long. The CDR3 here is CASSQGVSTSGSRGNEQFF. The CDR3, as DNA: TGTGCCAGCAGCCAAGGAGTTAGTACTAGCGGGAGTCGGGGGAATGAGCAGTTCTTC.

The chain has TRBV11-1 and TRBJ1-1; no clear D gene. V was shortened by 2 bases and J by 6 bases, with 4 bases between the two germline ends. Germline assignment: CDR1 SGHAT and CDR2 FQDESV (reference sequence). This CDR3 is 11 amino acids long. The CDR3 is CASSLNAEAFF. The DNA of the CDR3 is TGTGCCAGCAGCTTAAACGCTGAAGCTTTCTTT.